The 23 T cell receptor beta chains presented below share a single source sample, sequenced in a study of PD-1 blockade in mismatch repair-deficient tumors. TCRdb keeps only in-frame clones here, not all; method: immunoSEQ multiplex PCR. This table holds more than 50,000 clones, about nine tenths found once. Here the sequenced sample was peripheral blood, taken 52 weeks after starting pembrolizumab. These receptors were taken from an adult with mismatch repair-deficient cancer.

The V and J genes are TRBV6-1 and TRBJ2-7; no reliable D call. V lost 6 bases, J lost 6 bases, and 15 bases lay in between. Germline V gene lookup returns CDR1 MNHNS and CDR2 SASEGT. The CDR3 totals 13 residues. The CDR3 loop is CASSTYRRSEQYF. CDR3 in DNA: TGTGCCAGCAGCACCTACCGGCGGAGCGAGCAGTACTTC.

The chain couples TRBV9 to TRBJ2-7; 9 bases fit TRBD1. The CDR3 sequence is 13 residues long. Trimming at V came to 3 bases and at J to 11 bases, leaving 9 bases not matched to a gene. Germline V gene sequence: CDR1 SGDLS, CDR2 YYNGEE. The DNA for the CDR3 is TGTGCCAGCAGCGCCGGGACAGGGACTTTCGAGTACTTC. Protein sequence: CASSAGTGTFEYF.

The gene calls are TRBV9 and TRBJ1-3; D perhaps matches TRBD1 (5 bases). The CDR3 is made up of 17 amino acids. Germline lookup yields CDR1 SGDLS and CDR2 YYNGEE. With 4 bases removed from V and 0 bases from J, the gap between germline ends came to 17 bases. The CDR3 coding sequence is TGTGCCAGCAGCCCGTCTGGGGGAGGCCTCTCTGGAAACACCATATATTTT. Amino acids: CASSPSGGGLSGNTIYF.

This clone came up a few times. The chain combines TRBV25-1 with TRBJ2-1; TRBD2 aligns across 7 bases. V shed 1 base, J shed 7 bases, and the junction held 4 bases outside the gene matches. The CDR3 consists of 14 residues. Germline V gives CDR1 MGHDK, CDR2 SYGVNS. CDR3 nucleotide sequence: TGTGCCAGCAGTGAATTGGGTAGCGGGAATGAGCAGTTCTTC. Its translation: CASSELGSGNEQFF. The full variable domain, rest sourced from reference TRBV25-1 and TRBJ2-1, is EADIYQTPRYLVIGTGKKITLECSQTMGHDKMYWYQQDPGMELHLIHYSYGVNSTEKGDLSSESTVSRIRTEHFPLTLESARPSHTSQYLCASSELGSGNEQFFGPGTRLTVL.

The V call is TRBV7-2, the J call TRBJ2-1, with D perhaps TRBD2 (6 bases). V was shortened by 4 bases and J by 12 bases, with 13 bases between the two germline ends. The length of the CDR3 is 12 residues. CDR1 is SGHTA and CDR2 is FQGNSA in the germline V gene. Here the CDR3 DNA reads TGTGCCAGCAGCTCGACTAGTTTCCGGCAGTTCTTC. It encodes CASSSTSFRQFF.

This clone was seen only once. The chain is built from TRBV15 and TRBJ2-1; 9 bases agree with TRBD1. Germline trimming cut 6 bases from V and 4 bases from J; bases unmatched to any gene: 7. The CDR3 totals 15 residues. Per germline, CDR1 LNHNV and CDR2 YYDKDF (reference sequence). The CDR3 sequence is CATRGTGTGYNEQFF. The CDR3 nucleotides are TGTGCCACCAGGGGGACAGGGACGGGGTACAATGAGCAGTTCTTC.

The chain is built from TRBV5-6 and TRBJ2-6; 7 bases line up with TRBD1. Germline assignment: CDR1 SGHDT and CDR2 YYEEEE. CDR3 length: 18 residues. Trimming cost V 4 bases and J 0 bases; bases outside gene matches: 10. The CDR3 nucleotides read TGTGCCAGCAGCGCTGCCGGGACAGCCCTCTCTGGGGCCAACGTCCTGACTTTC. It codes for CASSAAGTALSGANVLTF.

This clone was seen a single time. The chain links TRBV4-2 to TRBJ2-1; D remains unclear. The length of the CDR3 is 16 residues. Germline V gene sequence: CDR1 LGHNA, CDR2 YNFKEQ. Trimming took 4 bases from V and 0 from J, leaving 13 bases between them. The CDR3, as DNA: TGTGCCAGCAGCCCTTCATCCATTAGCTCCTACAATGAGCAGTTCTTC. Its translation: CASSPSSISSYNEQFF.

The CDR3 nucleotides read TGCGCCAGCAGTCCTAGCGGGAGGAACACCGGGGAGCTGTTTTTT. This codes for CASSPSGRNTGELFF. V and J are TRBV10-2 and TRBJ2-2; the match to TRBD2 covers 10 bases. J was trimmed by 1 base and V by 5 bases; bases with no gene match: 1. Germline V gene sequence: CDR1 WSHSY, CDR2 SAAADI. The CDR3 runs to 15 residues.

The chain uses TRBV28 and TRBJ2-7; 8 bases agree with TRBD1. Germline CDR1 reads MDHEN; CDR2 reads SYDVKM. The V gene end was trimmed by 3 bases and the J gene end by 4 bases; junction bases not matched to a gene: 8. This CDR3 is 15 amino acids long. CDR3 amino acids: CASSFLRRGLYEQYF. CDR3 DNA sequence: TGTGCCAGCAGTTTCCTGCGCAGGGGGCTTTACGAGCAGTACTTC.

V and J are TRBV27 and TRBJ2-2, with 14 bases fitting TRBD2. After removal of 6 bases from V and 8 bases from J, the junction contained 11 bases not matched to a gene. The CDR3 totals 17 residues. Germline V gene data show CDR1 as MNHEY and CDR2 as SMNVEV (reference sequence). The CDR3 is CASRGTSGSYLVGELFF. The CDR3 coding sequence is TGTGCCAGCAGGGGGACTAGCGGGAGTTATCTTGTAGGGGAGCTGTTTTTT.

The chain employs TRBV6-1 and TRBJ1-2; D might be TRBD1 (6 bases). CDR1 is MNHNS, CDR2 SASEGT, per germline. V was cut by 4 bases and J by 7 bases, with 10 bases left in between. This CDR3 has 12 residues. The CDR3: CASSGTDFGYTF. The CDR3 DNA follows: TGTGCCAGCAGTGGGACAGATTTTGGCTACACCTTC.

The rearrangement links TRBV4-1 to TRBJ2-3, with 11 positions matching TRBD2. In germline, CDR1 is MGHRA, CDR2 YSYEKL. This CDR3 has 18 residues. V shed 2 bases, J shed 2 bases, and the junction held 9 bases outside the gene matches. Written as DNA, the CDR3 is TGCGCCAGCAGCCAAATCCCTTCTAGCGGGAGGCCCACAGATACGCAGTATTTT. Protein: CASSQIPSSGRPTDTQYF.

The V and J genes are TRBV29-1 and TRBJ2-7; 14 bases agree with TRBD2. After removal of 4 bases from V and 4 bases from J, the junction contained 6 bases not matched to a gene. Per germline, CDR1 SQVTM and CDR2 ANQGSEA. CDR3 length: 15 residues. CDR3 region: CSVVTGTSGSYEQYF. In DNA, the CDR3 is TGCAGCGTTGTTACCGGGACTAGCGGGAGTTACGAGCAGTACTTC.

The chain carries TRBV19 and TRBJ2-3, with TRBD2 as a possible D gene (5 bases). The CDR3 extends over 13 amino acids. The germline V and J ends were trimmed by 9 bases and 0 bases, with 10 bases remaining between them. Germline CDR1 and CDR2: LNHDA and SQIVND (reference sequence). CDR3 amino acids: CASRRASTDTQYF. DNA for the CDR3: TGTGCCAGCAGGCGGGCTAGCACAGATACGCAGTATTTT. Full variable domain (rest looked up from reference TRBV19 and TRBJ2-3): DGGITQSPKYLFRKEGQNVTLSCEQNLNHDAMYWYRQDPGQGLRLIYYSQIVNDFQKGDIAEGYSVSREKKESFPLTVTSAQKNPTAFYLCASRRASTDTQYFGPGTRLTVL.

This rearrangement joins TRBV7-9 to TRBJ2-7; 9 nucleotides agree with TRBD2. Trimming cost V 5 bases and J 4 bases; bases outside gene matches: 15. CDR1 and CDR2 from the germline V gene are SEHNR and FQNEAQ (reference sequence). The CDR3 sequence is 17 residues long. DNA of the CDR3: TGTGCCAGCAGCCCGTCCCCCCGACTAGCGGAGATTTACGAGCAGTACTTC. Translating gives CASSPSPRLAEIYEQYF.

Concerning this clone itself: Mismatch with germline at one junction end may stem from a read error. The chain recombines TRBV11-2 with TRBJ2-7; the D gene could be TRBD1 or TRBD2 (5 bases each). CDR3 length: 11 amino acids. Germline CDR1 SGHAT, CDR2 FQNNGV. The DNA for the CDR3 is TGTGCCAGCAGCTTAGCTGGGGGAACGCACTTC. It translates to CASSLAGGTHF.

CDR3 nucleotides: TGTGCCAGCAGCTTAGAACTAGCGGGAACAAGGAGAAACTACGAGCAGTACTTC. It translates to CASSLELAGTRRNYEQYF. The chain has TRBV11-2 and TRBJ2-7, with 10 bases lining up with TRBD2. V was clipped by 0 bases and J by 3 bases; unmatched bases: 11. The germline V gene has CDR1 SGHAT and CDR2 FQNNGV. CDR3 length: 18 amino acids. The complete variable domain, with remaining parts taken from reference TRBV11-2 and TRBJ2-7, reads EAGVAQSPRYKIIEKRQSVAFWCNPISGHATLYWYQQILGQGPKLLIQFQNNGVVDDSQLPKDRFSAERLKGVDSTLKIQPAKLEDSAVYLCASSLELAGTRRNYEQYFGPGTRLTVT.

The chain recombines TRBV4-3 with TRBJ1-1; 8 bases fit TRBD1. Germline V gives CDR1 LGHNA, CDR2 YSLEER. This CDR3 has 16 residues. V shed 1 base, J shed 3 bases, and the junction held 7 bases outside the gene matches. CDR3 amino acids: CASSQVETGVYTEAFF. CDR3 coding DNA: TGCGCCAGCAGCCAAGTCGAGACAGGGGTATACACTGAAGCTTTCTTT.

The rearrangement uses TRBV27 and TRBJ2-7; weak D call: TRBD1 (5 bases). Between the trimmed V and J ends, which lost 0 bases and 2 bases, there was a span of 11 bases. The CDR3 covers 15 residues. The germline gives CDR1 MNHEY, CDR2 SMNVEV (reference sequence). In nucleotides, the CDR3 is TGTGCCAGCAGTTTATCCAAAGACAGACCCTACGAGCAGTACTTC. Translated, it gives CASSLSKDRPYEQYF.

The J gene is TRBJ1-2, the V gene TRBV18; TRBD1 is a possible D gene (6 bases). Trimming shortened V by 0 bases and J by 4 bases, and 15 bases separated the two germline ends. CDR3 size: 16 residues. Germline V gene data show CDR1 as KGHSH and CDR2 as LQKENI. CDR3 in amino acids: CASSPPSQGLLYGYTF. The CDR3 DNA sequence: TGTGCCAGCTCACCACCATCCCAGGGGCTGCTCTATGGCTACACCTTC. Looking up the rest from reference TRBV18 and TRBJ1-2 gives the full variable domain: NAGVMQNPRHLVRRRGQEARLRCSPMKGHSHVYWYRQLPEEGLKFMVYLQKENIIDESGMPKERFSAEFPKEGPSILRIQQVVRGDSAAYFCASSPPSQGLLYGYTFGSGTRLTVV.

V is TRBV5-4 and J is TRBJ1-2; D is unclear. Germline assignment: CDR1 SGHNT and CDR2 YYREEE (reference sequence). Deletions cut 0 bases from V and 1 base from J, with 4 bases between. This CDR3 contains 13 residues. CDR3 in amino acids: CASSLEINYGYTF. CDR3 sequence (DNA): TGTGCCAGCAGCTTGGAAATTAACTATGGCTACACCTTC.

The chain uses TRBV27 and TRBJ2-3; D possibly corresponds to TRBD2 (6 bases). The CDR3 has 14 amino acids. The germline V gene encodes CDR1 MNHEY and CDR2 SMNVEV (reference sequence). V was trimmed by 6 bases and J by 4 bases, leaving 14 bases between them. The CDR3 nucleotides are TGTGCCAGCAGCCCCGGGGGTCGGCCAGATACGCAGTATTTT. This translates into CASSPGGRPDTQYF.